This T cell receptor beta chain came from a study of response to subunit inactivated influenza vaccine. This clonotype has just a few counts. Between the trimmed V and J ends, which lost 0 bases and 10 bases, there was a span of 12 bases. This CDR3 contains 13 residues. TCRdb itself ran the RT-PCR reads through MiXCR, one entry per CDR3 protein. The table records some 540,000 distinct CDR3 sequences, under 30% of them present only once. These data also formed part of another study, on T cells expressing NK-cell markers. In that study: In generating TCR beta cDNA, 5'RACE template switching with UMIs was used. NKG2C+ dominant clonotypes from several donors made up roughly 1.0-8% of CD8+ T cells. These clonotypes, the leaders elsewhere, also led the CD3+CD56-NKG2C+ fraction in several donors.

This clonotype was sampled from a man aged 50-59 years who received an inactivated influenza vaccine. The chain combines TRBV12-3 or TRBV12-4 with TRBJ1-1; TRBD1 is a possible D gene (5 bases). The starting material was CD4+ T cells sorted from PBMCs, obtained 11 to 12 days after vaccination. The CDR3: CASSLALTGLAFF. CDR3 in DNA: TGTGCCAGCAGTTTAGCGCTGACGGGGCTAGCTTTCTTT.